This T cell receptor beta chain was captured in a study of neurological immune-mediated disorders. Broader study findings: Private repertoires in all groups were suggested by the absence of shared CDR3 amino acid sequences among expanded clones across subjects.

2 million unsorted PBMCs were stored in RNAlater at -80 °C before RNA extraction. For this clonotype: Its antigen remains unknown.

Germline loops: CDR1 DFQATT, CDR2 SNEGSKA (reference sequence). J lost 3 bases, V lost 5 bases, and 8 bases had no gene match. The CDR3 is 14 amino acids. Every sequencing run drew on 15-18 subjects and yielded over 160 million TCR-beta sequences. In TCRdb, the 5' RACE reads were re-called with MiXCR into one record per CDR3 protein. The data show about 35,000 distinct CDR3 sequences, approximately 4.2% seen once. The sample was PBMCs. The gene calls are TRBV20-1 and TRBJ1-2, with TRBD1 identical over 8 bases. The clonotype was recovered from a man aged 30-40 years with multiple sclerosis. The CDR3 region is CSALDRAPYYGYTF. The CDR3 DNA is TGCAGTGCTTTGGACAGGGCCCCCTACTATGGCTACACCTTC.